A single TCR beta chain is shown here with its context. The entry originates in a study of beta chain features in type 1 diabetes. CDR1 is MNHNS and CDR2 is SASEGT in the germline V gene. CDR3 length: 14 amino acids. After removal of 6 bases from V and 10 bases from J, the junction contained 7 bases not matched to a gene. The authors reverse transcribed all of the isolated RNA, so sequencing captured expressed TCRB transcripts. TCRdb's table, derived via immunoSEQ multiplex PCR, lists solely in-frame clones and lacks some. Of fewer than 250,000 clones in the sample, over 8.5% were seen once. Sequencing used naive CD4+ T cells from blood. This chain links TRBV6-1 with TRBJ1-6, with TRBD1 identical over 9 bases. The receptor comes from a woman under 30 in good health. CDR3 protein: CASSGTGSGSPLHF. As DNA, the CDR3 is TGTGCCAGCAGCGGGACAGGGTCTGGGTCACCCCTCCACTTT.